These T cell receptor beta chains were read from a single sample in a study of T-cell reconstitution after alpha-beta-depleted transplantation in children. TCRdb reanalysed the PCR reads using MiXCR and keeps one entry per CDR3 protein. The sample gives 200,000 to 300,000 distinct CDR3 sequences, roughly a quarter of which show up once; roughly 5% is in the top ten. Sequencing used PBMCs, mostly from graft donor cells, obtained 360 days after TCRalphabeta/CD19-depleted stem cell transplant. All receptors come from a female patient aged 2 to 10 who had a stem cell transplant for congenital amegakaryocytic thrombocytopenia, so the T cells may come from the graft donor. Both conserved end residues are trimmed from each CDR3. The order of the fields is V gene, D gene, clone size, CDR3 protein. D genes are given only for firm matches. Some rows mark clone size as missing; the rest say once, few, many or name a class of expanded clone.

>TRBV9|TRBD2|.
ASSVVAGGRAGELF
>TRBV29-1|TRBD1|.
SVDRDRDFQTYNEQF
>TRBV28|.|.
ASTGRVRYTQY
>TRBV4-3|.|few
ASSKRVPLTSYNEQF
>TRBV6-2/TRBV6-3|.|.
ASSYARVHSYNSPLH
>TRBV28|.|.
ASSLLHRTLYEQY
>TRBV7-2|.|few
ASSLLGGWGSDTQY
>TRBV7-8|.|.
ASSLSTYPVYEQF
>TRBV11-2|.|few
ASSFGLSTDTQY
>TRBV9|.|few
ASSVLGRGTDTQY
>TRBV12-3/TRBV12-4|.|.
ASSLHGGNQPQH
>TRBV12-3/TRBV12-4|.|many
ASSLGVNTEAF
>TRBV28|.|many
ASSKGGGDTQY
>TRBV9|TRBD1|.
ASSAGTDYEQY
>TRBV29-1|TRBD1|.
SVAGGIRGNTEAF
>TRBV28|.|.
ASTQGTGELF
>TRBV12-3/TRBV12-4|TRBD2|few
ATSAGGSYNEQF
>TRBV2|.|.
ASTEMPAYEQY
>TRBV20-1|.|few
SARDFTDQTTYEQY
>TRBV5-1|TRBD1|.
ASSAWTGENEQF
>TRBV20-1|.|few
SARDTGSLSQETQY
>TRBV12-3/TRBV12-4|TRBD1|few
ASSPQGASNQPQH